Listed below are T cell receptor beta chains from one sample, sequenced in a study of cytomegalovirus exposure and HLA in healthy donors. Measured with immunoSEQ multiplex PCR; TCRdb has only the in-frame clones, and not every one. This sample carries about 110,000 clones, approximately 71% of them seen once, and the ten largest clones take approximately 8%. Sequencing was carried out using PBMCs. The receptors come from a man in his forties in good health and CMV-seronegative. Each CDR3 is given with its conserved first and last residue. The D gene is left open where the match is weak. The size of a clone is reported for some rows only, either as once, few or many, or as a class for expanded clones.

v_gene	j_gene	abundance	d_gene	CDR3nt	CDR3aa
TRBV11-2	TRBJ2-7	NA	NA	TGTGCCAGCAGCTACCCGAGGGGGTACGAGCAGTACTTC	CASSYPRGYEQYF
TRBV7-6	TRBJ2-1	NA	TRBD2	TGTGCCAGCAGCTTTAGGCTAGCGGGGGGTGGCGATGAGCAGTTCTTC	CASSFRLAGGGDEQFF
TRBV7-2	TRBJ1-4	NA	NA	TGTGCCAGCAGCTTAGTCCTGTTCCTTAATGAAAAACTGTTTTTT	CASSLVLFLNEKLFF
TRBV5-1	TRBJ1-1	NA	NA	TGCGCCAGCCGCCCATTGGCGGACACTGAAGCTTTCTTT	CASRPLADTEAFF
TRBV28	TRBJ1-6	NA	NA	TGTGCCAGCAGTTTGACGGGGGGCTCCTATAATTCACCCCTCCACTTT	CASSLTGGSYNSPLHF
TRBV28	TRBJ1-2	NA	NA	TGTGCCAGCACCTCCCTAGACAGAAACTATGGCTACACCTTC	CASTSLDRNYGYTF
TRBV7-8	TRBJ2-1	NA	TRBD2	TGTGCCAGCAGGCAGTATAGCGGGGGGGCCGATGAGCAGTTCTTC	CASRQYSGGADEQFF
TRBV30	TRBJ1-1	NA	TRBD1	TGTGCCTGGGCCTTCGGGACAGCGAACACTGAAGCTTTCTTT	CAWAFGTANTEAFF
TRBV5-4	TRBJ2-4	NA	NA	TGTGCCAGCAGCCACAGCGGGACATTAGCCAAAAACATTCAGTACTTC	CASSHSGTLAKNIQYF
TRBV9	TRBJ1-1	NA	NA	TGTGCCAGCAGCGCCCAAGGTGGAGGGACCACTGAAGCTTTCTTT	CASSAQGGGTTEAFF
TRBV18	TRBJ1-6	few	NA	TGTGCCAGCCATTTGGGGCAGGAGAATTCACCCCTCCACTTT	CASHLGQENSPLHF
TRBV10-3	TRBJ1-5	NA	TRBD1	TGTGCCATCAGTGGAGCAGGGGGCTTGGGTCAGCCCCAGCATTTT	CAISGAGGLGQPQHF
TRBV6-5	TRBJ2-3	NA	TRBD1	TGTGCCGGCCAACCGGGACAGGGCGGAGATACGCAGTATTTT	CAGQPGQGGDTQYF
TRBV7-9	TRBJ2-3	NA	TRBD2	TGTGCCAGCAGCTTACGGGGGGGGGATACGCAGTATTTT	CASSLRGGDTQYF
TRBV4-3	TRBJ1-5	NA	NA	TGCGCCAGCGGAGAGTGGACAGTATTATATAGCAATCAGCCCCAGCATTTT	CASGEWTVLYSNQPQHF
TRBV27	TRBJ2-1	once	NA	TGTGCCAGCCGCTCCCTCCTGAGCTCCTACAATGAGCAGTTCTTC	CASRSLLSSYNEQFF
TRBV6-6	TRBJ1-3	NA	NA	TGTGCCAGCAGTGGCGAGGGAGGCACCATATATTTT	CASSGEGGTIYF
TRBV9	TRBJ1-4	NA	TRBD1	TGTGCCAGCAGTCTTACAGGGGTCGAACTGTTTTTT	CASSLTGVELFF
TRBV4-1	TRBJ2-7	few	NA	TGCGCCAGCAGCCAAGTTTACCCGGGGACTTCCTACGAGCAGTACTTC	CASSQVYPGTSYEQYF
TRBV29-1	TRBJ2-7	NA	TRBD2	TGCAGCGCCGGGACTAGCGGAATGGGCGAGCAGTACTTC	CSAGTSGMGEQYF
TRBV19	TRBJ2-2	NA	TRBD1	TGTGCCAGTAGTGGCACAACAGGGGACACCGGGGAGCTGTTTTTT	CASSGTTGDTGELFF
TRBV15	TRBJ2-5	NA	TRBD2	TGTGCCACCAGCTTTGGACTAGACGAAGAGACCCAGTACTTC	CATSFGLDEETQYF
TRBV6-1	TRBJ1-2	few	NA	TGTGCCAGCAGTGAGACGAGACGGAGTAACTATGGCTACACCTTC	CASSETRRSNYGYTF
TRBV6-1	TRBJ2-5	NA	TRBD2	TGTGCCAGCAGTGAACCTGGCGGGGGGCATGGGGAGACCCAGTACTTC	CASSEPGGGHGETQYF
TRBV2	TRBJ2-7	NA	NA	TGTGCCAGCAGTGAATTTGGCAGGGCCTACGAGCAGTACTTC	CASSEFGRAYEQYF
TRBV6-4	TRBJ2-3	NA	TRBD2	TGTGCCAGCAGTGGTCATCCCGATAGCGGGGGGTCAACAGATACGCAGTATTTT	CASSGHPDSGGSTDTQYF
TRBV7-9	TRBJ2-1	NA	TRBD1	TGTGCCAGCAGCCCGGGGACAGCTTATTCCTACAATGAGCAGTTCTTC	CASSPGTAYSYNEQFF
TRBV7-9	TRBJ2-2	NA	TRBD2	TGTGCCAGCAGCTGGTCTAGCGGGGAGACCGGGGAGCTGTTTTTT	CASSWSSGETGELFF
TRBV7-9	TRBJ1-1	NA	TRBD1	TGTGCCAGCAGCCTCTTCCGACAGGGGGGGTGGACTGAAGCTTTCTTT	CASSLFRQGGWTEAFF
TRBV6-1	TRBJ2-3	NA	TRBD1	TGTGCCAGCAGCGAATCACTACAGGGGGCAGATACGCAGTATTTT	CASSESLQGADTQYF
TRBV30	TRBJ2-1	NA	TRBD2	TGTGCCTGGAGTGTGAGCGGGGGCTCCTACAATGAGCAGTTCTTC	CAWSVSGGSYNEQFF
TRBV28	TRBJ1-6	NA	TRBD1	TGTGCCAGCAGTTTTGAGACAGGGTCTCCCCTCCACTTT	CASSFETGSPLHF
TRBV28	TRBJ1-5	NA	TRBD1	TGTGCCACCGCCCGACAGGGTGACCAGCCCCAGCATTTT	CATARQGDQPQHF
TRBV13	TRBJ1-1	NA	TRBD1	TGTGCCAGCAGCCCTAAATACGGACAGGTAAACACTGAAGCTTTCTTT	CASSPKYGQVNTEAFF
TRBV7-3	TRBJ1-1	NA	TRBD1	TGTGCCAGCAGCTCCGGACAGGGCACTGAAGCTTTCTTT	CASSSGQGTEAFF
TRBV14	TRBJ2-7	NA	TRBD2	TGTGCCAGCAGCCTCCTCGGGGGGGACGAGCAGTACTTC	CASSLLGGDEQYF
TRBV5-1	TRBJ2-1	NA	TRBD2	TGCGCCAGCAGCTTGGCCCGGACTAGCGGGGATCTCTACAATGAGCAGTTCTTC	CASSLARTSGDLYNEQFF
TRBV5-4	TRBJ2-5	NA	TRBD1	TGTGCCACCGGTTCAGGGGGACAAGAGACCCAGTACTTC	CATGSGGQETQYF
TRBV19	TRBJ1-2	few	TRBD1	TGTGCCAGTAGTATCCCGGGAATAGCCGGACAGGGGATCTCTGGCTACACCTTC	CASSIPGIAGQGISGYTF
TRBV5-1	TRBJ1-2	few	TRBD1	TGCGCCAGCAGCTTCACAGGGGGCATCAACTATGGCTACACCTTC	CASSFTGGINYGYTF